The clone carrying this TCR beta chain was recorded a few times. Its antigen is undetermined. These data are taken from a study of blood T cells in healthy people across ages. Study summary: T cells yielded about one barcoded beta molecule per two cells through template switching. Notes on the study in general: Versus aged donors, long-lived donors had higher diversity and more naive CD4+ cells.

The CDR3 has 14 residues. Trimming removed 11 bases at V and 4 bases at J, with 15 bases between. Germline loops: CDR1 SNHLY, CDR2 FYNNEI. PBMCs were isolated at a quantity of at least 6 million per sample. Sample-barcoded 5' priming and a J-beta primer mix drove a second PCR of roughly 6 to 12 cycles. MiXCR, run by TCRdb on the 5' RACE reads, gives a single entry per CDR3 protein. This table has around 710,000 distinct CDR3 sequences, 35% to 45% appearing once. The source is a woman aged 55 to 70 in good health. The J gene is TRBJ2-6, the V gene TRBV2, with D perhaps being TRBD1 or TRBD2 (5 bases each). The sequenced sample was blood. The CDR3 DNA reads as TGTGCCGGTGGCCCGAGGGACGGGGCCAACGTCCTGACTTTC. It translates to CAGGPRDGANVLTF.